A single sample is the source of the 20 T cell receptor beta chains below, sequenced in a study of blood T cell repertoires in COVID-19. The table came from immunoSEQ multiplex PCR; TCRdb's copy has only in-frame clones and leaves some out. Here the sample spans about 200,000 clones, 70% to 90% being singletons. The source material was peripheral blood. The source of these receptors is a woman of 80 years or more with acute or convalescent COVID-19.

The chain employs TRBV28 and TRBJ2-5; D may be TRBD2 (7 bases). V was trimmed by 8 bases and J by 5 bases, leaving 21 bases between them. CDR3 length: 15 amino acids. Germline V CDR1 and CDR2: MDHEN, SYDVKM. The CDR3 DNA follows: TGTGCCAGCCGGAGTCCGCGCGGGGGCGGGGAGACCCAGTACTTC. Its protein is CASRSPRGGGETQYF.

The rearrangement joins TRBV18 to TRBJ2-1; TRBD1 matches 7 bases. The CDR3 consists of 16 residues. Germline CDR1 and CDR2: KGHSH and LQKENI. The V gene end was trimmed by 2 bases and the J gene end by 12 bases; junction bases not matched to a gene: 16. CDR3 residues: CASSPFGEQGSSGQFF. The CDR3 nucleotides read TGTGCCAGCTCACCATTCGGCGAACAGGGGTCATCAGGGCAGTTCTTC.

V is TRBV12-3 or TRBV12-4 and J is TRBJ1-2, with TRBD1 matching over 7 bases. CDR3 size: 12 residues. The trim removed 8 bases at V and 5 bases at J, leaving 5 bases unmatched. The CDR3 spells CASGRQGYGYTF. The CDR3 DNA reads TGTGCCAGCGGCCGACAGGGTTATGGCTACACCTTC.

The chain has TRBV19 and TRBJ1-1; D unresolved. CDR1 LNHDA and CDR2 SQIVND come from the germline V gene (reference sequence). V was pared by 4 bases and J by 1 base, with 16 bases between. This CDR3 spans 16 amino acids. CDR3 region: CASSTQQTAANTEAFF. CDR3 DNA sequence: TGTGCCAGTAGTACGCAACAAACAGCTGCGAACACTGAAGCTTTCTTT.

The V gene is TRBV20-1, the J gene TRBJ1-6; D is uncertain. Trimming pared 3 bases from V and 4 bases from J, leaving 7 bases between. This CDR3 is built from 13 residues. Per the germline V gene, CDR1 is DFQATT and CDR2 is SNEGSKA (reference sequence). CDR3 nucleotides: TGCAGTGCTAGTGGGCAGTATAATTCACCCCTCCACTTT. Protein: CSASGQYNSPLHF.

This chain joins TRBV7-8 and TRBJ2-5; 9 bases match TRBD2. The germline V gene encodes CDR1 SGHVS and CDR2 FQNEAQ. Trimming at V came to 5 bases and at J to 5 bases, leaving 12 bases not matched to a gene. The CDR3 is made up of 16 amino acids. CDR3 sequence: CASSPSPTSGTETQYF. In nucleotides, the CDR3 is TGTGCCAGCAGCCCATCCCCGACTAGCGGTACGGAGACCCAGTACTTC.

The V gene is TRBV19, the J gene TRBJ2-7; TRBD2 agrees at 7 bases. The germline gives CDR1 LNHDA, CDR2 SQIVND (reference sequence). With V trimmed by 0 bases and J by 3 bases, 5 bases remained unmatched. The CDR3 has 15 amino acids. The CDR3 region has the DNA TGTGCCAGTAGTATAGATCCAGCGGGATTCTACGAGCAGTACTTC. Amino acid sequence: CASSIDPAGFYEQYF.

V gene TRBV27 combines with J gene TRBJ2-7; perhaps TRBD2 as D (6 bases). The CDR3 is 16 amino acids. CDR1 is MNHEY, CDR2 SMNVEV, per germline (reference sequence). V lost 5 bases, J lost 0 bases, and 17 bases lay in between. The CDR3 region has the DNA TGTGCCAGCAGTGTACGCCGGGACTTGAGCTCCTACGAGCAGTACTTC. The encoded protein is CASSVRRDLSSYEQYF.

This chain uses TRBV3-1 (or the pseudogene TRBV3-2) with TRBJ2-1; a weak D match, TRBD1 (6 bases). The CDR3 runs to 15 residues. Trimming shortened V by 8 bases and J by 0 bases, and 14 bases separated the two germline ends. Germline V lookup: CDR1 LGHDT, CDR2 YNNKEL (reference sequence). CDR3 nucleotides: TGTGCCAGCGGAACCGCAGGGGTCTCCTACAATGAGCAGTTCTTC. It translates to CASGTAGVSYNEQFF.

This chain links TRBV27 with TRBJ1-2, with a weak D call TRBD1 (6 bases). This CDR3 region has 17 residues. V was pared by 5 bases and J by 4 bases, with 23 bases between. Per germline, CDR1 MNHEY and CDR2 SMNVEV (reference sequence). The DNA of the CDR3 is TGTGCCAGCAGTCCACGACAGGATACCACGGGAACCTATGGCTACACCTTC. It specifies CASSPRQDTTGTYGYTF.

The chain carries TRBV30 and TRBJ1-2; 12 bases map to TRBD1. Trimming at V came to 3 bases and at J to 4 bases, leaving 6 bases not matched to a gene. The germline gives CDR1 GTSNPN, CDR2 SVGIG (reference sequence). The CDR3 consists of 15 residues. DNA for the CDR3: TGTGCCTGGAGGGGGGGACAGGGGGCAGGCTATGGCTACACCTTC. Amino acid sequence: CAWRGGQGAGYGYTF.

The chain uses TRBV5-1 and TRBJ2-1; 14 bases agree with TRBD2. In germline, CDR1 is SGHRS, CDR2 YFSETQ. Trimming removed 0 bases from V and 1 base from J; junction bases left unmatched: 9. CDR3 length: 20 residues. The CDR3 reads CASSLGLGLAGGLSYNEQFF. CDR3 bases: TGCGCCAGCAGCTTGGGCTTAGGACTAGCGGGAGGCCTTTCCTACAATGAGCAGTTCTTC.

V is TRBV5-4 and J is TRBJ2-2, with a tentative D call TRBD1 (6 bases). Trimming stripped 4 bases from V and 2 bases from J, with 12 bases between. Germline V gives CDR1 SGHNT, CDR2 YYREEE (reference sequence). This CDR3 region has 15 residues. CDR3 DNA sequence: TGTGCCAGCAGCCCGAGACAGGAAAACACCGGGGAGCTGTTTTTT. It yields the protein CASSPRQENTGELFF. Supplemented by reference TRBV5-4 and TRBJ2-2, the full variable domain reads ETGVTQSPTHLIKTRGQQVTLRCSSQSGHNTVSWYQQALGQGPQFIFQYYREEENGRGNFPPRFSGLQFPNYSSELNVNALELDDSALYLCASSPRQENTGELFFGEGSRLTVL.

The rearrangement joins TRBV28 to TRBJ1-2; possible D gene TRBD1, 5 bases. V was trimmed by 3 bases and J by 8 bases, leaving 13 bases between them. The CDR3 is 13 residues long. CDR1 is MDHEN, CDR2 SYDVKM, per germline. CDR3 in DNA: TGTGCCAGCAGTTTTCGGAGGGGAGGCGGCTACACCTTC. As protein: CASSFRRGGGYTF.

The J gene is TRBJ1-5, the V gene TRBV10-3; 8 bases match TRBD1. From germline, CDR1 is ENHRY and CDR2 SYGVKD. The junction had 9 bases not matched to a gene; V was cut back by 4 bases and J by 4 bases. The CDR3 runs 16 residues. The CDR3 DNA reads TGTGCCATCAGTGCGGGCCGGGACAGGTATAATCAGCCCCAGCATTTT. This sequence encodes CAISAGRDRYNQPQHF.

The gene calls are TRBV19 and TRBJ2-7, with D perhaps TRBD2 (6 bases). V was clipped by 6 bases and J by 3 bases, with 18 bases between them. Germline V gene lookup returns CDR1 LNHDA and CDR2 SQIVND (reference sequence). The CDR3 sequence is 15 residues long. The CDR3 DNA sequence: TGTGCCAGTAGCAGAGGGACTGGCTCTTACTACGAGCAGTACTTC. Its translation is CASSRGTGSYYEQYF.

This clone has only a few counts. The CDR3, as DNA: TGTGCCAGCAGCCTCATTGGACTAGCGGGAGGTCGCCTCGAGACCCAGTACTTC. Amino acid sequence: CASSLIGLAGGRLETQYF. This chain joins TRBV2 and TRBJ2-5; 14 nucleotides line up with TRBD2. Trimming removed 6 bases from V and 5 bases from J; junction bases left unmatched: 14. The V gene's germline CDR1 is SNHLY and CDR2 FYNNEI. The CDR3 has 18 residues.

V and J are TRBV6-6 and TRBJ1-3; weak D call: TRBD1 (5 bases). The CDR3 has 14 residues. Trimming took 6 bases from V and 4 from J, leaving 13 bases between them. The V gene's germline CDR1 is MNHNY and CDR2 SVGAGI (reference sequence). The CDR3 region is CASSPGGDGNTIYF. The CDR3, as DNA: TGTGCCAGCAGCCCTGGGGGGGACGGAAACACCATATATTTT.

The chain carries TRBV29-1 and TRBJ2-3; 9 bases map to TRBD1. V lost 6 bases, J lost 3 bases, and 4 bases stayed unmatched. CDR1 and CDR2 (germline): SQVTM, ANQGSEA. The CDR3 runs 13 residues. CDR3 residues: CSVDRGKTDTQYF. CDR3 coding DNA: TGCAGCGTGGACAGGGGTAAGACAGATACGCAGTATTTT.

The chain has TRBV30 and TRBJ1-1, with 10 bases aligning to TRBD1. The germline V gene encodes CDR1 GTSNPN and CDR2 SVGIG (reference sequence). The length of the CDR3 is 14 residues. Losses at the gene ends were 6 bases for V and 3 bases for J; bases not matched to a gene: 7. The DNA for the CDR3 is TGTGCCTGTCAGAGGACAGGGGGGGACACTGAAGCTTTCTTT. Its protein product is CACQRTGGDTEAFF.